One and the same sample provided the 17 T cell receptor beta chains below, sequenced in a study of CD8 T cells in ankylosing spondylitis. Study-level findings and limits: Characteristic, it appeared, of ankylosing spondylitis blood was a TCR beta motif of roughly eight highly homologous variants.

In TCRdb, the 5' RACE reads were re-called with MiXCR into one record per CDR3 protein. Of 800,000 to 900,000 distinct CDR3 sequences detected, 12% appear once; the ten largest clones hold just over 0.5%. These receptors have no identified antigens. Sequencing was carried out using blood, either unsorted or a sorted T cell fraction (not recorded which). These receptor sequences come from a male donor with ankylosing spondylitis.

As to this clonotype: At one end, the junction sequence differs from germline, possibly due to a read error. V and J are TRBV13 and TRBJ1-2; no reliable D call. The V gene's germline CDR1 is PRHDT and CDR2 FYEKMQ (reference sequence). The CDR3 sequence is 15 residues long. DNA of the CDR3: TGTGCCAGCGGCTTCGGGCTTCAGGATGGTTATGGCTACACCTTC. This sequence encodes CASGFGLQDGYGYTF.

This clonotype was detected a few times. The chain has TRBV5-1 and TRBJ1-1, with TRBD1 matching over 7 bases. Germline lookup yields CDR1 SGHRS and CDR2 YFSETQ. V lost 2 bases, J lost 7 bases, and 8 bases stayed unmatched. The CDR3 length is 14 residues. The CDR3 bases are TGCGCCAGCAGCTTACGACAGGGTGGGATTGAAGCTTTCTTT. This codes for CASSLRQGGIEAFF.

This clonotype was detected a few times. The chain carries TRBV5-1 and TRBJ2-1, with a tentative D call TRBD2 (5 bases). The ends were cut back, 0 bases at V and 0 bases at J, with 10 bases in the middle. The CDR3 is made up of 16 amino acids. Germline CDR1 reads SGHRS; CDR2 reads YFSETQ. Here the CDR3 reads CASSLESGSSYNEQFF. The CDR3 coding sequence is TGCGCCAGCAGCTTGGAAAGCGGTAGCTCCTACAATGAGCAGTTCTTC.

Ten or more counts support this clonotype. The chain joins TRBV20-1 to TRBJ2-3; 12 bases are shared with TRBD2. CDR3 length equals 16 residues. V shed 0 bases, J shed 5 bases, and the junction held 6 bases outside the gene matches. Looked up from germline, CDR1 is DFQATT and CDR2 is SNEGSKA (reference sequence). The CDR3 loop reads CSARDRLAGAVDTQYF. The CDR3 DNA is TGCAGTGCTAGAGACAGACTAGCGGGAGCTGTAGATACGCAGTATTTT.

There are a few counts of this clonotype. V is TRBV4-2 and J is TRBJ2-2; 14 bases fit TRBD2. The germline V gene has CDR1 LGHNA and CDR2 YNFKEQ. This CDR3 is 17 amino acids long. The ends lost 6 bases at V and 4 bases at J; junction bases unmatched: 7. The CDR3, as DNA: TGTGCCAGCAGGCAGACTAGCGGGAGGGGGGGCACCGGGGAGCTGTTTTTT. Its translation is CASRQTSGRGGTGELFF.

As DNA, the CDR3 is TGCGCCAGCAGCGAGACAGGAGGGAGCACCGGGGAGCTGTTTTTT. Translating gives CASSETGGSTGELFF. The gene calls are TRBV5-1 and TRBJ2-2; D is tentatively TRBD1 or TRBD2 (6 bases each). This CDR3 is built from 15 residues. V was shortened by 4 bases and J by 4 bases, with 14 bases between the two germline ends. CDR1 is SGHRS and CDR2 is YFSETQ in the germline V gene.

This clonotype occurred a few times. V gene TRBV5-1 combines with J gene TRBJ1-2; possible D gene TRBD1, 5 bases. Germline V gene data show CDR1 as SGHRS and CDR2 as YFSETQ. V was pared by 6 bases and J by 0 bases, with 12 bases between. CDR3 length: 14 residues. CDR3 sequence: CASNWGRANYGYTF. CDR3 nucleotide sequence: TGCGCCAGCAACTGGGGCAGAGCTAACTATGGCTACACCTTC.

This clonotype was seen only a few times. J is TRBJ1-2 and V is TRBV7-9; D is undetermined. Trimming took off 4 bases at V and 4 bases at J, with 10 bases between the two ends. CDR3 length: 13 amino acids. Germline CDR1 SEHNR, CDR2 FQNEAQ (reference sequence). The CDR3 bases are TGTGCCAGCAGCTCCAAGGTGGCCTATGGCTACACCTTC. It is translated as CASSSKVAYGYTF.

This sequence joins TRBV10-3 and TRBJ1-1, with D possibly matching TRBD1 (6 bases). Trimming removed 8 bases at V and 0 bases at J, with 22 bases between. Germline values: CDR1 ENHRY, CDR2 SYGVKD. The CDR3 covers 17 residues. CDR3 region: CAIDPGYREFMNTEAFF. The CDR3 nucleotides are TGTGCCATCGACCCAGGATACAGGGAATTCATGAACACTGAAGCTTTCTTT.

This chain uses TRBV29-1 with TRBJ2-7; D may be TRBD2 (7 bases). Deletions cut 7 bases from V and 4 bases from J, with 17 bases between. Per the germline V gene, CDR1 is SQVTM and CDR2 is ANQGSEA. CDR3 length equals 13 residues. CDR3 in amino acids: CSAARGAGYEQYF. The CDR3 DNA reads as TGCAGCGCAGCTCGGGGGGCCGGTTACGAGCAGTACTTC.

This clonotype came up many times. The chain recombines TRBV29-1 with TRBJ2-3, with D perhaps TRBD2 (5 bases). V lost 7 bases, J lost 3 bases, and 20 bases lay in between. This CDR3 has 15 residues. Germline V lookup: CDR1 SQVTM, CDR2 ANQGSEA. The CDR3 bases are TGCAGCGCTCGCCCAAACGGGATTCAAACAGATACGCAGTATTTT. Its protein is CSARPNGIQTDTQYF.

This clonotype has a handful of counts. In nucleotides, the CDR3 is TGCGCCAGCAGCTTGGGAGGAGCCGGAGAGGCCGGGGAGCTGTTTTTT. Translating gives CASSLGGAGEAGELFF. This chain links TRBV5-1 with TRBJ2-2, with D uncertain. Germline lookup yields CDR1 SGHRS and CDR2 YFSETQ. This CDR3 has 16 residues. Trimming stripped 0 bases from V and 6 bases from J, with 15 bases between. Combining the CDR3 with reference TRBV5-1 and TRBJ2-2 gives the whole variable domain KAGVTQTPRYLIKTRGQQVTLSCSPISGHRSVSWYQQTPGQGLQFLFEYFSETQRNKGNFPGRFSGRQFSNSRSEMNVSTLELGDSALYLCASSLGGAGEAGELFFGEGSRLTVL.

This clonotype was seen many times. The chain is built from TRBV6-5 and TRBJ2-7, with a possible D match to TRBD2 (5 bases). Looked up from germline, CDR1 is MNHEY and CDR2 is SVGAGI. This CDR3 region has 11 residues. Between the trimmed V and J ends, which lost 6 bases and 7 bases, there was a span of 10 bases. CDR3 sequence (DNA): TGTGCCAGCAGCCGATCGGGAGAGCAGTACTTC. Translation gives CASSRSGEQYF.

This clonotype has a count of ten or more. The DNA of the CDR3 is TGCAGTGCTATGCCCAGGGGGAGCGGCTACACCTTC. This gives the protein CSAMPRGSGYTF. This chain links TRBV20-1 with TRBJ1-2, with 7 bases identical to TRBD1. Losses at the gene ends were 4 bases for V and 8 bases for J; bases not matched to a gene: 7. The CDR3 is 12 residues long. Germline V gives CDR1 DFQATT, CDR2 SNEGSKA (reference sequence).

J is TRBJ2-3 and V is TRBV20-1; 7 nucleotides line up with TRBD2. The J segment lost 0 bases and the V segment lost 0 bases, leaving 9 bases of the junction unmatched. Germline lookup yields CDR1 DFQATT and CDR2 SNEGSKA (reference sequence). The CDR3 loop spans 17 amino acids. CDR3 in DNA: TGCAGTGCTAGAGATTGGCGGGAGATTTCTAGCACAGATACGCAGTATTTT. Encoded protein: CSARDWREISSTDTQYF.

The chain links TRBV20-1 to TRBJ2-3; D is unclear. V was shortened by 3 bases and J by 2 bases, with 9 bases between the two germline ends. The CDR3 contains 13 residues. The germline gives CDR1 DFQATT, CDR2 SNEGSKA (reference sequence). The chain's CDR3 is CSASWSATDTQYF. The CDR3 DNA reads TGCAGTGCTAGCTGGTCAGCCACAGATACGCAGTATTTT.

This clonotype was found a few times. The chain links TRBV29-1 to TRBJ2-1; either TRBD1 or TRBD2 may supply D (5 bases each). From germline, CDR1 is SQVTM and CDR2 ANQGSEA. Trimming took off 6 bases at V and 0 bases at J, with 12 bases between the two ends. This CDR3 comprises 14 residues. The CDR3 DNA reads TGCAGCGTAGGGACCGACACCTCCTACAATGAGCAGTTCTTC. This encodes CSVGTDTSYNEQFF.